In this sample, the clone carrying this TCR beta chain turned up once. These data belong to a study of sequential checkpoint blockade in melanoma. In the study overall: Arm A got nivolumab then ipilimumab; arm B the reverse, 1:1. After both sequences, patients received maintenance nivolumab.

CDR3 size: 14 residues. Unmatched junction bases numbered 8, after V lost 5 bases and J lost 4 bases. Germline values: CDR1 SGHVS, CDR2 FQNEAQ. Treatment of the sample: randomized to nivolumab then ipilimumab (arm A) or the reverse (arm B). Patients had received no earlier DNA-damaging chemotherapy. PBMC sorting kept live CD3+CD8+ cells without CD19 or CD56. Libraries were prepared by immunoSEQ multiplex PCR; TCRdb keeps only in-frame clonotypes and omits some of them. The sample lists 12,000 or so clones, under 90% occurring once. The chain combines TRBV7-8 with TRBJ2-7; 7 bases align to TRBD1. The source is a human donor with melanoma. The material sequenced was CD8+ T cells sorted from blood (inferred from file names), taken from a patient given nivolumab and ipilimumab in sequence. CDR3 sequence: CASSRAGTVYEQYF. The CDR3 DNA is TGTGCCAGCAGCCGCGCCGGGACAGTTTACGAGCAGTACTTC.